The following is a T cell receptor beta chain sequence with its context. Its antigen is as yet unknown. These data are taken from a study of blood T cells in healthy people across ages. Study-wide results and limits: Estimated diversity, derived from one million T cells, was regarded as an underestimate.

Next came a second PCR, run for roughly 6 to 11 cycles, which used a sample-barcoded 5' primer along with a J-beta primer mix. One entry per CDR3 protein results from TCRdb running MiXCR on the 5' RACE reads. The data hold over a million distinct CDR3 sequences, with 55% to 75% observed a single time. With 4 bases removed from V and 6 bases from J, the gap between germline ends came to 14 bases. CDR3 size: 14 residues. From germline, CDR1 is LGHNA and CDR2 YSLEER. The chain carries TRBV4-3 and TRBJ2-3; a possible D gene is TRBD1 (6 bases). The clonotype comes from a man aged 18 to 30 in good health. Sequencing used blood. The CDR3 reads CASSPLGASDTQYF. In DNA form, the CDR3 reads TGCGCCAGCAGCCCCCTGGGGGCCTCGGATACGCAGTATTTT.